This T cell receptor beta chain originates from a study of T cells in Graves' hyperthyroidism and ophthalmopathy (dated 2019 in TCRdb). About the full investigation: Peripheral blood was collected at initial diagnosis, before any treatment. To identify distinguishing TCR V-J signatures, a discovery cohort of around 100 patients was used, comprising some 43 with Graves' ophthalmopathy and about 59 with stable Graves' hyperthyroidism. Prospective prediction of ophthalmopathy was tested in an independent validation cohort of fewer than 20 hyperthyroidism patients and 15 to 17 patients who later progressed to ophthalmopathy. For training and testing, the roughly 93 patients in the discovery cohort were randomly divided in a 7:3 ratio. The study also compared thyroid tissue and blood T-cell repertoires from 6 or 7 Graves' hyperthyroidism patients. Once sampling was done, hyperthyroidism patients were given methimazole at a starting dose of 30 mg daily, whereas ophthalmopathy patients were given high-dose intravenous methylprednisolone. The paper reports TCR Vbeta CDR3 sequencing of roughly 140 peripheral blood samples: 43 ophthalmopathy, fewer than 85 hyperthyroidism and around 17 progressor patients.

Ophthalmopathy patients had moderately to severely active disease, with a Clinical Activity Score of 3 or more, a NOSPECS grade of 4 or more, and a disease duration of less than 3 months. Any patient with an uncontrolled infection, another autoimmune disease, pregnancy or lactation was excluded. Diagnoses relied on clinical symptoms, serum thyroxine and TRAb, thyroid ultrasound and orbital computed tomography. PBMCs were separated from over 9 ml of fresh peripheral blood using Ficoll-Paque density gradient centrifugation. Total RNA was extracted using Trizol reagent, and RNA quality was assessed on an Agilent 2100 Bioanalyzer. What the research found in general, with its limitations: Most expanded thyroid clonotypes (frequency above 0.001) were also detected in blood, suggesting blood repertoires may reflect thyroid immune responses. A model built on a 13 V-J signature distinguished ophthalmopathy from stable hyperthyroidism, reaching about 88% sensitivity and about 81% specificity in cross-validation and 80%/75% in testing. In validation, progression to ophthalmopathy was predicted by the model with roughly 71% sensitivity and 72% to 85% specificity, a median of around 6.5 months before onset. No statistical method was used to set the sample size in advance, and investigators knew the group allocation.

Amplification of TCR beta CDR3 regions was carried out from RNA transcripts. The TCR CDR3 was subjected to a first round of RT-PCR using the HTBI primer set and the Qiagen OneStep RT-PCR kit. Libraries were constructed in a second round of multiplex PCR, after which size selection and purification were carried out. Libraries were sequenced paired-end with 100 bp reads on an Illumina HiSeq2000. Processing in the source paper ran as follows. SOAPnuke was used to process the raw data, removing reads that contained adapters or uncalled bases, had a mean Phred below 15, or lacked an exact match to the constant primer or identifier. COPE v1.2.5 was used to merge high-quality paired reads, and clonotypes were defined as unique nucleotide sequences. MiTCR v1.1 was used to align the clonotypes against IMGT TRBV, TRBD and TRBJ reference segments. Only V-J combinations with frequency above 0.0001, covering approximately 99% of repertoires, were analysed. A TCS score was defined as the ratio between F50 (clonal expansion) and ExV (chaos), using BLOSUM62-based TCRdist between CDR3 peptides within each V-J. Welch's t-statistics and random forest reduced just over 500 V-J features to around 14, which were used in a naive Bayes classifier (R e1071). TCRdb trimmed public reads at Q25 via fastp, called clones via MiXCR and kept in-frame beta chains. Every CDR3 protein is listed once, alongside the most common genes and DNA of its rows. TCRdb, not the original authors, processed these V and J calls. Here the sample has around 600,000 distinct CDR3 sequences; roughly 15% occur a single time. The ten largest clonotypes hold around an eighth of the sample.

The CDR3 contains 14 residues, cysteine and phenylalanine counted. The read is trimmed to its CDR3 DNA, 42 bases read in frame from base 1. The CDR1 and CDR2 encoded by the germline V gene are KGHDR and SFDVKD. V sheds 5 bases and J sheds 8 bases, leaving 14 bases between their ends. This clonotype showed up just a few times. Its antigen is still unknown. Per-base quality was not reported, and no clone a single base away is much larger than it. The receptor was isolated from a woman in her fifties or sixties with Graves' ophthalmopathy. The chain is assembled from TRBV24-1 and TRBJ1-4, with the identity of the D gene unclear. The sequenced sample consisted of blood. The bases are TGTGCCACCAGTGCGGGCAGAAATGAGGAAAAACTGTTTTTT. Its translation is CATSAGRNEEKLFF.